The clone carrying this T cell receptor (beta chain) appeared a few times. The antigen remains unidentified. This entry comes from a study of T cell responses to AZD1222 COVID-19 vaccine. Study details: Second-dose recipients at about 4 or about 12 weeks were treated as one pooled group.

After removal of 0 bases from V and 7 bases from J, the junction contained 10 bases not matched to a gene. Germline values: CDR1 LGHNA, CDR2 YNFKEQ. CDR3 length equals 16 residues. Sequencing was performed with immunoSEQ multiplex PCR; in TCRdb, only in-frame clones are kept and a portion is missing. The sample consists of around 170,000 clones, about nine tenths of them appearing once. Findings and caveats of the study: Dominant at 160-218 and 743-854, vaccine-associated CD4 TCRs also spanned spike. Donors in the cohort were predominantly white British and more often female, and clonal diversity was possibly underestimated. At study baseline, merely six AZD1222 recipients were seropositive.

This rearrangement joins TRBV4-2 to TRBJ2-7; 9 nucleotides match TRBD2. The sequenced sample was peripheral blood, obtained on day 0 of AZD1222 vaccination. This clonotype originated in an adult in good health. CDR3 coding DNA: TGTGCCAGCAGCCAAGATACGGGCGGGGGGGCAGAAGAGCAGTACTTC. It encodes CASSQDTGGGAEEQYF.